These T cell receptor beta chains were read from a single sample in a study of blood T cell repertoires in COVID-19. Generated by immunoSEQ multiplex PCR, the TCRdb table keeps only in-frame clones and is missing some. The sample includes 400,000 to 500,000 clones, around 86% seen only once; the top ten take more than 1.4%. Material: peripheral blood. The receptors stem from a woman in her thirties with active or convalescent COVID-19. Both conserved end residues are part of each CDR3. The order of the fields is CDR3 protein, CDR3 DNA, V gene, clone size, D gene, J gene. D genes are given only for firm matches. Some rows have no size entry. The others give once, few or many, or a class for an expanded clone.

CDR3 protein: CASSRTGANTEAFF
CDR3 DNA: TGTGCCAGCAGTAGGACAGGGGCAAACACTGAAGCTTTCTTT
V gene: TRBV25-1
clone size: -
D gene: TRBD1
J gene: TRBJ1-1

CDR3 protein: CASSPGTAGAQETQYF
CDR3 DNA: TGCGCCAGCAGCCCGGGGACTGCCGGGGCACAAGAGACCCAGTACTTC
V gene: TRBV4-1
clone size: -
D gene: -
J gene: TRBJ2-5

CDR3 protein: CASSPGTGSYEQYF
CDR3 DNA: TGTGCCAGCAGTCCCGGGACAGGCTCCTACGAGCAGTACTTC
V gene: TRBV7-2
clone size: -
D gene: TRBD1
J gene: TRBJ2-7

CDR3 protein: CASSYQQTTNTGELFF
CDR3 DNA: TGCGCCAGCAGCTACCAACAGACGACGAACACCGGGGAGCTGTTTTTT
V gene: TRBV5-1
clone size: -
D gene: -
J gene: TRBJ2-2

CDR3 protein: CASSIEAGNGYTF
CDR3 DNA: TGTGCCAGCAGTATCGAAGCAGGCAATGGCTACACCTTC
V gene: TRBV6-5
clone size: -
D gene: -
J gene: TRBJ1-2

CDR3 protein: CASSEGGGAGLYGYTF
CDR3 DNA: TGCGCCAGCAGTGAAGGCGGGGGCGCCGGCCTTTATGGCTACACCTTC
V gene: TRBV10-1
clone size: -
D gene: -
J gene: TRBJ1-2

CDR3 protein: CASSRPGEAFF
CDR3 DNA: TGTGCCAGCAGCCGGCCGGGAGAAGCTTTCTTT
V gene: TRBV3-1/TRBV3-2
clone size: -
D gene: -
J gene: TRBJ1-1

CDR3 protein: CSVADSEAFF
CDR3 DNA: TGCAGCGTCGCGGACAGTGAAGCTTTCTTT
V gene: TRBV29-1
clone size: -
D gene: -
J gene: TRBJ1-1

CDR3 protein: CASSPRTSGKVADTQYF
CDR3 DNA: TGTGCCAGCAGCCCCCGGACTAGCGGGAAAGTGGCAGATACGCAGTATTTT
V gene: TRBV9
clone size: -
D gene: TRBD2
J gene: TRBJ2-3

CDR3 protein: CASRIQGARTEAFF
CDR3 DNA: TGTGCCAGCAGGATACAGGGGGCGCGGACTGAAGCTTTCTTT
V gene: TRBV6-5
clone size: -
D gene: TRBD1
J gene: TRBJ1-1

CDR3 protein: CASSLVGAGVLYGYTF
CDR3 DNA: TGTGCCAGCAGCTTGGTGGGAGCAGGGGTCCTCTATGGCTACACCTTC
V gene: TRBV5-6
clone size: -
D gene: -
J gene: TRBJ1-2

CDR3 protein: CASSLSSGLNYGYTF
CDR3 DNA: TGTGCCAGCAGCTTATCGTCAGGTTTGAACTATGGCTACACCTTC
V gene: TRBV7-8
clone size: -
D gene: -
J gene: TRBJ1-2

CDR3 protein: CASSWSSSGVGNEQFF
CDR3 DNA: TGTGCCAGCAGCTGGTCCTCTAGCGGGGTAGGAAATGAGCAGTTCTTC
V gene: TRBV6-6
clone size: -
D gene: TRBD2
J gene: TRBJ2-1

CDR3 protein: CASSLGTSGATGELFF
CDR3 DNA: TGCGCCAGCAGCCTTGGAACTAGCGGCGCCACCGGGGAGCTGTTTTTT
V gene: TRBV4-1
clone size: -
D gene: TRBD2
J gene: TRBJ2-2

CDR3 protein: CASSPRTAGSDLSRTMKQFF
CDR3 DNA: TGTGCCAGCTCACCACGGACGGCGGGTTCGGACCTCAGTCGTACAATGAAGCAGTTCTTC
V gene: TRBV18
clone size: -
D gene: -
J gene: TRBJ2-1

CDR3 protein: CASSLFRGPSYEQYF
CDR3 DNA: TGTGCCAGCAGTTTATTTAGGGGGCCCTCCTACGAGCAGTACTTC
V gene: TRBV27
clone size: -
D gene: TRBD1
J gene: TRBJ2-7

CDR3 protein: CASSLWSVSPAGETQYF
CDR3 DNA: TGTGCCAGCAGCTTGTGGTCGGTCTCCCCTGCAGGAGAGACCCAGTACTTC
V gene: TRBV5-5
clone size: -
D gene: -
J gene: TRBJ2-5

CDR3 protein: CASSFLAGDYYNEQFF
CDR3 DNA: TGTGCCAGCAGTTTTCTAGCGGGGGATTATTACAATGAGCAGTTCTTC
V gene: TRBV27
clone size: -
D gene: TRBD2
J gene: TRBJ2-1

CDR3 protein: CASSELVGDYDKGELFF
CDR3 DNA: TGTGCCAGCAGTGAATTAGTGGGGGACTATGACAAAGGGGAGCTGTTTTTT
V gene: TRBV6-1
clone size: once
D gene: TRBD2
J gene: TRBJ2-2

CDR3 protein: CATSDQTGGTDEQFF
CDR3 DNA: TGTGCCACCAGTGACCAGACAGGGGGGACTGATGAGCAGTTCTTC
V gene: TRBV24-1
clone size: -
D gene: TRBD1
J gene: TRBJ2-1